Shown below are 25 T cell receptor beta chains from a single sample sequenced in a study of breast tumors, draining lymph nodes, adjacent tissues (dated by TCRdb to about 2016). The axillary draining lymph nodes of breast cancer patients were the source of the lymph node samples. The library was prepared using multiplex PCR. The sequencing machine was an Illumina HiSeq 2000. TCRdb redid the processing of the public reads, applying fastp at Q25 and MiXCR, and retained in-frame beta chains. Each record represents a unique CDR3 protein, reported with the most common genes and DNA among its rows. This sample lists approximately 150,000 distinct CDR3 sequences; around 35% were detected once. Around 4% of the sample goes to the ten largest clones. The sequenced sample consisted of axillary lymph node tissue. The receptors here all came from a female donor with breast cancer. Some clones in this sample may be carry-over from other donors' samples.

This clonotype has a count of ten or more. The chain uses TRBV11-2 and TRBJ2-5; 10 bases map to TRBD2. The germline CDR1 and CDR2 sequences are SGHAT and FQNNGV. V was clipped by 5 bases and J by 4 bases; unmatched bases: 10. The CDR3 has 16 amino acids. The CDR3 DNA is TGTGCCAGCAGCCTAGGGACTAGCGCGGGTCGAGAGACCCAGTACTTC. Its protein is CASSLGTSAGRETQYF.

Details on this clonotype: A clone one base away is much larger, so this may be a read error. V and J are TRBV6-1 and TRBJ2-3, with D maybe TRBD1 (6 bases). Germline values: CDR1 MNHNS, CDR2 SASEGT. The CDR3 spans 15 residues. This CDR3 reads CVSSTGRVLSDTQYF. For the CDR3, the DNA is TGTGTCAGCAGTACAGGGCGAGTACTGAGTGATACGCAGTATTTT.

In the case of this clonotype: One end of the junction does not line up with germline, which may come from a read error. This sequence joins TRBV2 and TRBJ2-1; the match to TRBD1 covers 8 bases. CDR3 length: 15 residues. Per the germline V gene, CDR1 is SNHLY and CDR2 is FYNNEI. The CDR3 region has the DNA TGTGCCAGCAGTGAAATGGACAGGGTAGGCAATCAGCAGTTCTTC. It codes for CASSEMDRVGNQQFF.

Note on this clonotype: A much larger clone is a single base away; this may be a read error. The V call is TRBV3-1, the J call TRBJ2-5; TRBD2 might be the D (6 bases). V was clipped by 6 bases and J by 9 bases, with 17 bases between them. This CDR3 region has 13 residues. Germline lookup yields CDR1 LGHDT and CDR2 YNNKEL (reference sequence). The CDR3 nucleotides read TGTGCCAGCAGACTAAATCCGAGGGAGGCCCAGTACTTC. It is translated as CASRLNPREAQYF.

This clonotype occurred many times. The V call is TRBV29-1, the J call TRBJ2-1; either TRBD1 or TRBD2 may supply D (5 bases each). CDR3 length equals 15 residues. V was clipped by 5 bases and J by 9 bases, with 23 bases between them. Germline loops: CDR1 SQVTM, CDR2 ANQGSEA. CDR3 nucleotides: TGCAGCGTTCTACGACCGGGACGCCTTTTTATTGAGCAGTTCTTC. Amino acid sequence: CSVLRPGRLFIEQFF.

This clonotype has ten or more counts. V is TRBV15 and J is TRBJ1-2, with 8 bases fitting TRBD1. With 5 bases clipped from V and 4 bases from J, the junction kept 9 bases outside the gene matches. CDR1 and CDR2 (germline): LNHNV, YYDKDF (reference sequence). The CDR3 has 15 amino acids. CDR3 residues: CATSARGHGTYGYTF. The CDR3 coding sequence is TGTGCCACCAGCGCCAGGGGGCACGGAACCTATGGCTACACCTTC.

This chain joins TRBV19 and TRBJ2-1, with D perhaps matching TRBD1 (6 bases). The J call is uncertain, as TRBJ1-1 better fits the DNA end. There are 14 residues in the CDR3. CDR1 and CDR2 from the germline V gene are LNHDA and SQIVND (reference sequence). The CDR3 DNA sequence: TGTGCCAGTAGTGACGGACAGACGAACACTGAAGCTTTCTTT. Translation gives CASSDGQTNTEAFF.

This clonotype was recorded many times. This chain joins TRBV7-2 and TRBJ1-5, with a tentative D call TRBD1 (6 bases). The V gene lost 5 bases and the J gene lost 7 bases, with 9 bases spanning the gap. This CDR3 region has 12 residues. In germline, CDR1 is SGHTA, CDR2 FQGNSA. CDR3 sequence reads: CASSPRGQPQHF. CDR3 sequence (DNA): TGTGCCAGCAGCCCAAGGGGGCAGCCCCAGCATTTT.

As concerns this clonotype: In this CDR3 the conserved last residue, phenylalanine or tryptophan, is missing, so a read error is likely. The chain uses TRBV29-1 and TRBJ2-1, with D unresolved. V lost 4 bases, J lost 8 bases, and 9 bases lay in between. Germline V gives CDR1 SQVTM, CDR2 ANQGSEA. The CDR3 extends over 11 amino acids. The DNA of the CDR3 is TGCAGCGTTGTTAGTATCGATGAGCAGTTCTCC. It specifies CSVVSIDEQFS.

Many counts were recorded for this clonotype. This chain connects TRBV12-3 or TRBV12-4 to TRBJ2-1; D may be TRBD2 (5 bases). The CDR3 loop spans 12 amino acids. Deletions cut 3 bases from V and 8 bases from J, with 8 bases between. CDR3 amino acids: CASSFTGDEQFF. DNA for the CDR3: TGTGCCAGCAGTTTCACCGGGGATGAGCAGTTCTTC.

This clonotype was observed many times. This sequence joins TRBV15 and TRBJ2-5; 8 positions match TRBD1. V was pared by 5 bases and J by 5 bases, with 10 bases of the junction left unmatched. CDR3 length: 15 amino acids. Germline loops: CDR1 LNHNV, CDR2 YYDKDF (reference sequence). Here the CDR3 reads CATSGWTGIQETQYF. CDR3 sequence (DNA): TGTGCCACCAGCGGATGGACAGGGATTCAGGAGACCCAGTACTTC.

Only a few counts were recorded for this clonotype. Germline is not matched at one junction end, which may reflect a read error. The rearrangement links TRBV7-9 to TRBJ2-7; 7 positions agree with TRBD2. The CDR3 consists of 18 residues. Germline V CDR1 and CDR2: SEHNR, FQNEAQ (reference sequence). Written as DNA, the CDR3 is TGTGCCAGCAGCCCCCCCCCCGGGCTAGCGGTACCCTCCTACGAGCGGTACTTC. Translating it yields CASSPPPGLAVPSYERYF.

This clonotype was detected ten times or more. The chain links TRBV6-1 to TRBJ1-4, with 8 bases matching TRBD1. Looked up from germline, CDR1 is MNHNS and CDR2 is SASEGT. J gave up 7 bases and V 6 bases, and 4 bases lay outside the gene matches. CDR3 size: 13 residues. CDR3 protein: CASRDRVGEKLFF. DNA of the CDR3: TGTGCCAGCAGGGACAGGGTGGGTGAAAAACTGTTTTTT.

At least ten counts were recorded for this clonotype. This chain uses TRBV28 with TRBJ2-5, with D tentatively TRBD1 (6 bases). V lost 7 bases, J lost 0 bases, and 24 bases lay in between. Germline values: CDR1 MDHEN, CDR2 SYDVKM. The CDR3 contains 18 residues. The CDR3 DNA reads as TGTGCCAGCACCTCCCCTATGGGGGCTCGTTACGACCAAGAGACCCAGTACTTC. The encoded protein is CASTSPMGARYDQETQYF.

This clonotype was seen ten or more times. V is TRBV7-9 and J is TRBJ1-5; D is unclear. Germline V gene sequence: CDR1 SEHNR, CDR2 FQNEAQ (reference sequence). The V gene lost 6 bases and the J gene lost 6 bases, with 9 bases spanning the gap. The CDR3 length is 12 residues. This CDR3 is CASRRGSQPQHF. The CDR3, as DNA: TGTGCCAGCAGACGCGGGAGTCAGCCCCAGCATTTT.

As regards this clonotype: At one of its ends the junction is not consistent with the germline gene, which may arise from a read error. The V and J genes are TRBV4-3 and TRBJ2-5; D ambiguous. Germline CDR1 is LGHNA and CDR2 is YSLEER. The CDR3 is made up of 12 amino acids. For the CDR3, the DNA is TGCGCCAGCAGCCAGGGGAAAGAGACCCGGTACTTC. This translates into CASSQGKETRYF.

There are many counts of this clonotype. V and J are TRBV24-1 and TRBJ2-1; weak D call: TRBD2 (6 bases). Germline lookup yields CDR1 KGHDR and CDR2 SFDVKD. Trimming took 3 bases from V and 6 from J, leaving 11 bases between them. The CDR3 sequence is 14 residues long. For the CDR3, the DNA is TGTGCCACCAGTGATATGGACTACCCCAATGAGCAGTTCTTC. Encoded protein: CATSDMDYPNEQFF.

This clonotype was counted a few times. CDR3 DNA: TGTGCCAGCAGTCCGAAAAAGGGTATCGGCAATCAGCCCCAGCATTTT. This encodes CASSPKKGIGNQPQHF. The genes are TRBV27 and TRBJ1-5; D is unclear. Trimming took off 5 bases at V and 2 bases at J, with 16 bases between the two ends. This CDR3 spans 16 amino acids. Germline CDR1 is MNHEY and CDR2 is SMNVEV (reference sequence).

Points on this clonotype: A much more abundant neighbour one base away suggests this may be a read error. The gene calls are TRBV11-3 and TRBJ2-7; either TRBD1 or TRBD2 may fit D (5 bases each). The CDR3 sequence is 13 residues long. V lost 8 bases and J lost 7, with 18 bases in between. The germline V gene has CDR1 SGHNT and CDR2 YENEEA. CDR3 protein: CASGQGPLREQYF. As DNA, the CDR3 is TGTGCCAGCGGCCAGGGACCCTTAAGGGAGCAGTACTTC.

On this clonotype: Being one base from a much bigger clone, this may be a read error. Since the CDR3 does not end with the conserved phenylalanine or tryptophan, this likely comes from a read error. The chain is built from TRBV7-9 and TRBJ2-7; no clear D gene. CDR1 and CDR2 from the germline V gene are SEHNR and FQNEAQ (reference sequence). The CDR3 is 14 amino acids. V dropped 5 bases and J dropped 1 base, with 12 bases sitting between them. In nucleotides, the CDR3 is TGTGCCAGCAGCCTAATTGACCGTTCCTACGAGCAGTACCTC. Protein product: CASSLIDRSYEQYL.

This clonotype was counted ten times or more. The chain carries TRBV5-6 and TRBJ2-7, with TRBD1 identical over 8 bases. Germline values: CDR1 SGHDT, CDR2 YYEEEE. J was trimmed by 7 bases and V by 4 bases; bases with no gene match: 7. The CDR3 spans 13 residues. The CDR3 coding sequence is TGTGCCAGCAGCGGAAGGACAGGGCGAGAGCAGTACTTC. Its protein is CASSGRTGREQYF.

This clonotype was counted only a few times. The rearrangement links TRBV20-1 to TRBJ1-1; no clear D. Germline values: CDR1 DFQATT, CDR2 SNEGSKA (reference sequence). Trimming removed 0 bases from V and 0 bases from J, with 8 bases in between. This CDR3 is 14 amino acids long. The DNA of the CDR3 is TGCAGTGCTAGAGAAGGCAGGATGAACACTGAAGCTTTCTTT. This translates into CSAREGRMNTEAFF.

This clonotype was seen repeatedly, ten times or more. The chain couples TRBV4-1 to TRBJ2-7; TRBD2 matches at 8 bases. The CDR3 is 15 amino acids. V shed 3 bases, J shed 3 bases, and the junction held 7 bases outside the gene matches. CDR1 is MGHRA and CDR2 is YSYEKL in the germline V gene. CDR3 nucleotides: TGCGCCAGCAGCCAGGAAGCGGGAGTTTACTACGAGCAGTACTTC. Translating gives CASSQEAGVYYEQYF.

This clonotype was observed at least ten times. This sequence joins TRBV6-5 and TRBJ1-2; D is perhaps TRBD1 (5 bases). This CDR3 has 15 residues. V was pared by 1 base and J by 3 bases, with 12 bases between. Germline-derived CDR1 and CDR2 are MNHEY and SVGAGI. The CDR3 sequence is CASSYFSRDHYGYTF. CDR3 DNA: TGTGCCAGCAGTTACTTCTCCAGGGACCACTATGGCTACACCTTC.

As concerns this clonotype: A junction boundary mismatches the germline segment, possibly from a read error. V and J are TRBV7-2 and TRBJ2-3; TRBD2 aligns across 10 bases. Germline CDR1 and CDR2: SGHTA and FQGNSA. This CDR3 comprises 13 residues. CDR3 nucleotides: TGTGCCAGCAGCCTAGCGGGAGCCGGGGAGCAGTATTTT. This gives the protein CASSLAGAGEQYF.